The 13 T cell receptor beta chains below were found in one sample sequenced in a study of T-cell memory formation after mild COVID-19. TCRdb reprocessed the 5' RACE reads via MiXCR and lists one record per CDR3 protein. The table includes roughly 600,000 distinct CDR3 sequences, under 20% detected once. Sequences were obtained from PBMCs or a T cell subset sorted from them (not recorded which). All receptors come from an adult woman who had mild COVID-19 (a few samples of this study predate the infection). Cell type and time point are not known.

V and J are TRBV11-2 and TRBJ2-2, with TRBD1 matching over 8 bases. With V trimmed by 2 bases and J by 2 bases, 7 bases remained unmatched. This CDR3 contains 17 residues. Germline V gene data show CDR1 as SGHAT and CDR2 as FQNNGV. CDR3 nucleotides: TGTGCCAGCAGCTTAAGGCCGGACAGGGTCAACACCGGGGAGCTGTTTTTT. Its protein is CASSLRPDRVNTGELFF. The full variable domain, with the rest looked up from reference TRBV11-2 and TRBJ2-2, is EAGVAQSPRYKIIEKRQSVAFWCNPISGHATLYWYQQILGQGPKLLIQFQNNGVVDDSQLPKDRFSAERLKGVDSTLKIQPAKLEDSAVYLCASSLRPDRVNTGELFFGEGSRLTVL.

V and J are TRBV14 and TRBJ1-1, with 9 positions matching TRBD1. The CDR3 runs to 13 residues. Germline values: CDR1 SGHDN, CDR2 FVKESK. J was trimmed by 6 bases and V by 6 bases; bases with no gene match: 5. CDR3 nucleotide sequence: TGTGCCAGCAGGAGGACAGGGGAACCTGAAGCTTTCTTT. Translation: CASRRTGEPEAFF.

The chain links TRBV14 to TRBJ1-1, with 7 nucleotides matching TRBD1. J was trimmed by 0 bases and V by 2 bases; bases with no gene match: 3. The germline V gene has CDR1 SGHDN and CDR2 FVKESK. CDR3 length equals 15 residues. This chain's CDR3 is CASSQPTGMNTEAFF. The CDR3 nucleotides read TGTGCCAGCAGCCAACCGACAGGGATGAACACTGAAGCTTTCTTT.

The chain couples TRBV12-3 or TRBV12-4 to TRBJ2-7; 7 bases line up with TRBD1. Trimming took 6 bases from V and 2 from J; bases not matched to a gene: 7. The CDR3 length is 14 residues. The CDR3 DNA is TGTGCCAGCAGGATCCTGACAGGGACCTACGAGCAGTACTTC. As protein: CASRILTGTYEQYF.

This clonotype was detected a few times. This sequence joins TRBV6-5 and TRBJ2-2; 7 bases agree with TRBD2. V gave up 7 bases and J gave up 2 bases; unmatched junction bases: 7. The CDR3 loop spans 15 amino acids. CDR1 and CDR2 (germline): MNHEY, SVGAGI. This CDR3 reads CASKISGVNTGELFF. For the CDR3, the DNA is TGTGCCAGCAAGATCAGCGGGGTAAACACCGGGGAGCTGTTTTTT.

This clonotype was seen only a few times. The chain recombines TRBV25-1 with TRBJ2-1, with 9 bases identical to TRBD2. Trimming cost V 1 base and J 8 bases; bases outside gene matches: 9. This CDR3 region has 16 residues. The germline gives CDR1 MGHDK, CDR2 SYGVNS. For the CDR3, the DNA is TGTGCCAGCAGTGAATTGGGTATAGCGGGAGACGATGAGCAGTTCTTC. This sequence encodes CASSELGIAGDDEQFF.

This clonotype has only a few counts. The genes are TRBV18 and TRBJ2-3; D possibly corresponds to TRBD2 (6 bases). V shed 8 bases and J shed 8 bases, with 14 bases lying between them. Per the germline V gene, CDR1 is KGHSH and CDR2 is LQKENI. The CDR3 length is 12 residues. CDR3 sequence: CASARPGGTQYF. The CDR3 region has the DNA TGTGCCAGCGCTCGTCCCGGGGGTACGCAGTATTTT.

The chain employs TRBV13 and TRBJ2-1, with 15 nucleotides matching TRBD2. Germline V gene lookup returns CDR1 PRHDT and CDR2 FYEKMQ (reference sequence). This CDR3 is built from 17 residues. V was pared by 5 bases and J by 2 bases, with 4 bases of the junction left unmatched. CDR3 sequence: CASSRTSGGGTYNEQFF. For the CDR3, the DNA is TGTGCCAGCAGCAGGACTAGCGGGGGGGGAACCTACAATGAGCAGTTCTTC.

This clonotype came up a few times. The V gene is TRBV6-6, the J gene TRBJ2-2; possible D gene TRBD1, 6 bases. This CDR3 has 16 amino acids. V lost 0 bases and J lost 2, with 10 bases in between. The germline V gene encodes CDR1 MNHNY and CDR2 SVGAGI (reference sequence). The CDR3 sequence is CASSYSGAPNTGELFF. The CDR3 nucleotides are TGTGCCAGCAGTTACTCGGGGGCGCCTAACACCGGGGAGCTGTTTTTT.

This clonotype was seen ten or more times. The chain combines TRBV7-6 with TRBJ2-1, with a weak D call TRBD2 (6 bases). CDR3 length: 15 amino acids. Germline V gene sequence: CDR1 SGHVS, CDR2 FNYEAQ. The ends were cut back, 1 base at V and 0 bases at J, with 7 bases in the middle. In DNA form, the CDR3 reads TGTGCCAGCAGCTTAGTAGCGGACTCCTACAATGAGCAGTTCTTC. Protein product: CASSLVADSYNEQFF.

This clonotype was counted many times. The V gene is TRBV15, the J gene TRBJ2-7, with 8 bases aligning to TRBD1. Unmatched junction bases numbered 9, after V lost 5 bases and J lost 6 bases. This CDR3 region has 14 residues. Per germline, CDR1 LNHNV and CDR2 YYDKDF (reference sequence). The CDR3 nucleotides read TGTGCCACCAGCCCCCGATATGACAGGGGCGAGCAGTACTTC. The encoded protein is CATSPRYDRGEQYF.

There are many counts of this clonotype. The J gene is TRBJ2-7, the V gene TRBV7-9, with TRBD1 matching 9 bases. V was pared by 6 bases and J by 5 bases, with 11 bases of the junction left unmatched. The CDR3 runs to 15 residues. The germline V gene encodes CDR1 SEHNR and CDR2 FQNEAQ (reference sequence). The DNA for the CDR3 is TGTGCCAGCAGACCCCGTATCGGGACAGGGAACGAGCAGTACTTC. This codes for CASRPRIGTGNEQYF.

There are a few counts of this clonotype. V usage is TRBV29-1 and J usage is TRBJ2-3; D is ambiguous. The CDR3 consists of 13 residues. Trimming stripped 3 bases from V and 0 bases from J, with 7 bases between. CDR1 and CDR2 from the germline V gene are SQVTM and ANQGSEA. CDR3 sequence reads: CSVDPPSTDTQYF. The CDR3 nucleotides read TGCAGCGTTGACCCACCTAGCACAGATACGCAGTATTTT.